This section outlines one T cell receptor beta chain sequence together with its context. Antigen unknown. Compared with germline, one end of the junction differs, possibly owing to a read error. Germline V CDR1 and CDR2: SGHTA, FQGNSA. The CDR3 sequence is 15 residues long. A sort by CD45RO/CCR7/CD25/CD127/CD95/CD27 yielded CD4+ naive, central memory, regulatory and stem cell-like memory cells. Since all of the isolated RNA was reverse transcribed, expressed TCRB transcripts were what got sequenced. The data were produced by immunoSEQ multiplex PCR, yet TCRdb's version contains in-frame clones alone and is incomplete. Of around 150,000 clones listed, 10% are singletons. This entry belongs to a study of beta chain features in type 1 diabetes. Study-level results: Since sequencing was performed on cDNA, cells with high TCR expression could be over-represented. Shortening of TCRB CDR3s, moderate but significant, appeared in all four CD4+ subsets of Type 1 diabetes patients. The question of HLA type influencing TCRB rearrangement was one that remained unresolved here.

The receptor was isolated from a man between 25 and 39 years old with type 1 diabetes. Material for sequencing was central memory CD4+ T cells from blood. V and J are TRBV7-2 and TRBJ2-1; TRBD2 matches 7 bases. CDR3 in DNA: TGTGCCAGCAGCTTAGCTGGACTAGGTTCTGGTGAGCAATTCTTC. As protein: CASSLAGLGSGEQFF. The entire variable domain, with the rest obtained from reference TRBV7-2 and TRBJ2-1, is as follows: GAGVSQSPSNKVTEKGKDVELRCDPISGHTALYWYRQSLGQGLEFLIYFQGNSAPDKSGLPSDRFSAERTGGSVSTLTIQRTQQEDSAVYLCASSLAGLGSGEQFFGPGTRLTVL.